This entry describes one T cell receptor beta chain. It has no known antigen specificity. Qualities for individual bases were not recorded, and no much larger clone is one base off. Systemically healthy Caucasian individuals from Russia, 39 in total and aged roughly 6 to 90 years, were included as donors. Each donor gave roughly 9.5 milliliters of peripheral blood, collected into EDTA-treated Vacutainer tubes. Ficoll-Paque density-gradient centrifugation was used to isolate PBMCs, with at least 7 million per sample. Total RNA, at least 5.5 micrograms per sample, was extracted from PBMCs with Trizol reagent. For every donor, flow cytometry on a PBMC aliquot measured the percentage of naive CD45RAhigh/CD27high T cells. The data were obtained in a study of blood T cells in healthy people across ages (dated by TCRdb to about 2015). Context from the whole study: In model experiments, roughly one uniquely barcoded TCR beta cDNA molecule per two T cells was captured by template switching. To track age-related changes in TCR beta repertoire diversity, the study relied on deep sequencing normalized with unique cDNA molecular identifiers. The donors were split into four age groups: young (average approximately 16 years), middle-aged (more than 35), aged (62) and long-lived (82). To avoid experimental bias, donors of different ages were distributed randomly across sequencing lanes. Using the same blood draw, the study looked at two additional independent replicas of 1 million unique cDNA reads for two donors, one aged 18 to 29 and the other aged 80 or older. Overall study results and their limits: Observed TCR beta diversity per million T cells fell roughly linearly with age, and a significant reduction was already apparent by age around 40. Since profiling was done on bulk unsorted PBMCs, naive and antigen-experienced compartments could not be conclusively compared. Compared with the aged group, more naive CD4+ T cells, fewer expanded clones and increased TCR diversity were shown by the long-lived group, suggesting age selection. The percentage of naive T cells measured by flow cytometry correlated strongly with observed TCR beta diversity. Because the CMV infection status of the donors was unknown, age-related changes in expanded clonotypes may potentially have been confounded. Estimates of total diversity from one million sequenced T cells were regarded as lower bounds and underestimates.

Library preparation was by 5' RACE. TCRdb names Illumina HiSeq 2500 as the instrument used. A second PCR of about 7 to 12 cycles was performed with a sample-barcoded 5' primer and a J-beta primer mix. A template-switch 5' adaptor carrying 12 random nucleotides introduced a unique molecular identifier onto each TCR beta cDNA molecule. Each sample yielded at least 2.5 million CDR3-containing paired-end reads. The Mint cDNA synthesis kit, primed by a TRBC-specific oligonucleotide, was used to synthesize first-strand cDNA from all RNA. Following uracil-DNA glycosylase treatment, all cDNA underwent a first 18-cycle PCR with the universal primers M1SS and BC2_uni_R. For the original study's pipeline: Each sample was normalized by randomly selecting 1 million high-quality reads, each carrying a distinct molecular identifier. Reads with shared molecular identifiers were discarded instead of being binned into consensus sequences. MiTCR, with a Q25 quality threshold and the strictest error-elimination algorithm, was used for CDR3 identification, clonotype clustering and error correction. A nonparametric unseen species model with Euler transformation was used to estimate a lower bound on total TCR beta diversity. TCRdb itself trimmed the public reads at Q25 with fastp, ran MiXCR and retained productive beta chains. Records with the same CDR3 protein are collapsed into one entry carrying the most frequent genes and DNA. TCRdb, not the authors, supplied the V and J calls. This sample gives about 900,000 distinct CDR3 sequences in total; roughly 43% of them show up just once. The ten biggest clones cover over 10% of the sample.

The germline V gene yields SNHLY for CDR1 and FYNNEI for CDR2. Counted from cysteine to phenylalanine, this CDR3 has 14 amino acids. Only the CDR3 DNA is retained, 42 bases long and in frame from the first base. Relative to germline, V is 2 bases shorter and J is 8 bases shorter, with 13 bases between their ends. The specimen was blood. The TCR comes from a man between 25 and 39 years old in good health. In this chain, TRBV2 is recombined with TRBJ2-1; the D region possibly corresponds to TRBD2 (6 bases align). The CDR3 protein: CASSERGLGDEQFF. The DNA sequence follows: TGTGCCAGCAGTGAAAGGGGACTGGGGGATGAGCAGTTCTTC.